Detailed here is one T cell receptor (beta chain). The target antigen is unknown. Germline and junction disagree at one end, which may indicate a read error. The same CDR3 can be traced to other DNA sequences in this sample. This entry belongs to a study of T cell responses to AZD1222 COVID-19 vaccine. General observations from the study: Just a handful of AZD1222 recipients were seropositive at baseline. After two AZD1222 doses, spike-specific TCR breadth and depth rose versus day 0. Researchers took repertoire samples only after the peak T cell response had come. White British donors predominated, females outnumbered males, and clonal diversity was possibly underestimated.

There are 15 residues in the CDR3. Germline V gene data show CDR1 as LGHNT and CDR2 as FRNRAP. Produced via immunoSEQ multiplex PCR; TCRdb's table is partial and in-frame only. This table has under 100,000 clones, around 85% appearing once. The TCR was taken from an adult in good health. This chain connects TRBV12-5 to TRBJ1-3; no clear D gene. The input for sequencing was peripheral blood, taken on day 0 of AZD1222 vaccination. The CDR3 DNA is TGCGCTAGTGGTTTGGTACAAAGCGGTGGAAACACCATATATTTT. Translating it yields CASGLVQSGGNTIYF.